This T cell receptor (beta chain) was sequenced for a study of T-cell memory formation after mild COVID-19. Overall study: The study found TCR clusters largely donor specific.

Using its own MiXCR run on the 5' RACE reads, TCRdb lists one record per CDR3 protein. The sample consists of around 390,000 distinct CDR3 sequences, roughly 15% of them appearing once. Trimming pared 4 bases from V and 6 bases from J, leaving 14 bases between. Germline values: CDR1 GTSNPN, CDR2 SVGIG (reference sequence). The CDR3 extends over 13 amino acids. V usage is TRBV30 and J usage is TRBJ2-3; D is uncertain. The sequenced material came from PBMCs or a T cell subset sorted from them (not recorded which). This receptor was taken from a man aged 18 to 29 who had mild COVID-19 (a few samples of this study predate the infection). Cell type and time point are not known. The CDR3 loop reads CAWMLGNTDTQYF. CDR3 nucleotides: TGTGCCTGGATGTTAGGGAATACGGATACGCAGTATTTT.